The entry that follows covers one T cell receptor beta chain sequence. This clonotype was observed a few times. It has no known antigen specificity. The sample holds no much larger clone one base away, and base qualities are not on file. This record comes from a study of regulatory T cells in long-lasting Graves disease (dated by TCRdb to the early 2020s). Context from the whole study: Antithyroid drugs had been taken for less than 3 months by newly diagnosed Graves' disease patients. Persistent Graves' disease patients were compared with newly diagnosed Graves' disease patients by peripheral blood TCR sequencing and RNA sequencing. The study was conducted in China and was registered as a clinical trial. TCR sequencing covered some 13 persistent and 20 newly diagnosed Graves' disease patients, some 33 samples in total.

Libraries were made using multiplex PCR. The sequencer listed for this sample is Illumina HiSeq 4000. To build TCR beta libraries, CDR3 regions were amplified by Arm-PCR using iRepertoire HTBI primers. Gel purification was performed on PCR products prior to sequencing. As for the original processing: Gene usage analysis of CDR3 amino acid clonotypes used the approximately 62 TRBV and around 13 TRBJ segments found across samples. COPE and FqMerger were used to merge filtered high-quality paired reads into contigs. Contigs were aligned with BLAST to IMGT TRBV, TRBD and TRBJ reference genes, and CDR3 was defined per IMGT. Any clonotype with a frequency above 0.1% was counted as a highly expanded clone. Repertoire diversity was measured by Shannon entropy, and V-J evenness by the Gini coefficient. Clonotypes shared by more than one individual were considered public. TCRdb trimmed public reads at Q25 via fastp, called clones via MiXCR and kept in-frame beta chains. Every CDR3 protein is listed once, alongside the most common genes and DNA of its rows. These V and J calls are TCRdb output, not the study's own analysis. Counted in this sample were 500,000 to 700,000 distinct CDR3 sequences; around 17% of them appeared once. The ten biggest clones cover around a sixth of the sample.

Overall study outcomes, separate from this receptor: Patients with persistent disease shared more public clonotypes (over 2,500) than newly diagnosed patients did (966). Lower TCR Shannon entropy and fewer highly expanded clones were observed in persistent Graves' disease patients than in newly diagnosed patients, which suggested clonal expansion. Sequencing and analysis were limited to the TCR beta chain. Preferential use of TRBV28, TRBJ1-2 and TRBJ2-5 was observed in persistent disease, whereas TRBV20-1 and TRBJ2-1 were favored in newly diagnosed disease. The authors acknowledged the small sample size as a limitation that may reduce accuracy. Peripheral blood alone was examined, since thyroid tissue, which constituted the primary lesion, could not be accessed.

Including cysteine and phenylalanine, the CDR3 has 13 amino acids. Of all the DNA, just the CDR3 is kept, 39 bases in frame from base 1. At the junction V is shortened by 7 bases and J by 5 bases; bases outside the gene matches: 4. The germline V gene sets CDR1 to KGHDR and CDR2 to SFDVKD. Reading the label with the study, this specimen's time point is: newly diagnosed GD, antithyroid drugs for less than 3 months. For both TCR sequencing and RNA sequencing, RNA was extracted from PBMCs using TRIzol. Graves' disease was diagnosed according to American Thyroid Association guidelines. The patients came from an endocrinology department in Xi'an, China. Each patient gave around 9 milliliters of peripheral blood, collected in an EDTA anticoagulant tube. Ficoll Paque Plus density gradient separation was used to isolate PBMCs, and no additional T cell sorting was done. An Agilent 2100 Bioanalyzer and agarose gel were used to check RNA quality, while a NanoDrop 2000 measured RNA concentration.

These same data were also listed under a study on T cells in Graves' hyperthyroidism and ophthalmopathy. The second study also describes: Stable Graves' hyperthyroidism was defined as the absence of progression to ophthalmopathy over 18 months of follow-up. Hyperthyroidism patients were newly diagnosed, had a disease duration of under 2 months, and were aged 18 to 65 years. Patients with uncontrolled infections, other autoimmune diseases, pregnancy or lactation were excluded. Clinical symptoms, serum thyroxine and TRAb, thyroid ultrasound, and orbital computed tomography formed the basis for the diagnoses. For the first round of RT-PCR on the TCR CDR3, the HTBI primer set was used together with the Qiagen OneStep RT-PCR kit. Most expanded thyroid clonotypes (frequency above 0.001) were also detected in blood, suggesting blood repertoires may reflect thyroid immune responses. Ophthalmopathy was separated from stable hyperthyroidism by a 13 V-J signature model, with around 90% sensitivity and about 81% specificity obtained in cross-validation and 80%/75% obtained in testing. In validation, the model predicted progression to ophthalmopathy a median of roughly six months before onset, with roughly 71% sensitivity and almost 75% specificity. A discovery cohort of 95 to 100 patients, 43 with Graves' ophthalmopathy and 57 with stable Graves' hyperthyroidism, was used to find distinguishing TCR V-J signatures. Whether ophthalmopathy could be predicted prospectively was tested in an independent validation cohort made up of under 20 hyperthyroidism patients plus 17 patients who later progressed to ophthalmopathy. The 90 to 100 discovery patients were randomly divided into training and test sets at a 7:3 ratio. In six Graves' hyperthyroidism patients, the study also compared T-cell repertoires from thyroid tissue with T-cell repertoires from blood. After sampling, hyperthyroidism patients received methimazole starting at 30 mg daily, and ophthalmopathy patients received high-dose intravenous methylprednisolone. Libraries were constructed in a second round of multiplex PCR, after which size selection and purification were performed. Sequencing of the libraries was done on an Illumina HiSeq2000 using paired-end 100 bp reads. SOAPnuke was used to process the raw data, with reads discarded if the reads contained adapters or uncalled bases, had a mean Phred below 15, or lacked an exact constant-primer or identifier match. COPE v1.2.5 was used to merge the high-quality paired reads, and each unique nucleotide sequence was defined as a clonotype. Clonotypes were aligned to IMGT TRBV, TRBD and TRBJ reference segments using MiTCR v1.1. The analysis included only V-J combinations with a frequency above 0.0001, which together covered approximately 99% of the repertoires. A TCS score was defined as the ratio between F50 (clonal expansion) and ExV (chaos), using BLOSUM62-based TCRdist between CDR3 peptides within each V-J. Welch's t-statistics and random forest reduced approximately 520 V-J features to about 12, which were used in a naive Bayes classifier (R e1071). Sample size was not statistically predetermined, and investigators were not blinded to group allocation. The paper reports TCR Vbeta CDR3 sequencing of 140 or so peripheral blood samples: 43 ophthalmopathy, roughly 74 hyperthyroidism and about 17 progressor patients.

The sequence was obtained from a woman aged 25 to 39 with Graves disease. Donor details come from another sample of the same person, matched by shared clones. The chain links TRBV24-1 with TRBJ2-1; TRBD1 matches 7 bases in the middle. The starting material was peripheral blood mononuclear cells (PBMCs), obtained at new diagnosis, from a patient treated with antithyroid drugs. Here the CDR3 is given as CATRGTEDNEQFF. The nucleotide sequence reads TGTGCCACCAGAGGGACAGAGGACAATGAGCAGTTCTTC.